The 24 T cell receptor beta chains given below trace back to one sample, sequenced in a study of control samples from healthy donors and cancer patients (dated by TCRdb to the early 2020s). The library was obtained by the immunoSEQ multiplex PCR assay. The clones in this table, taken by TCRdb from immuneACCESS, are in-frame only. Not every clone is retained; where verified, under half of the shortfall comes from an unresolved V gene, and the cause of the rest is unknown. The sample yields roughly 76,000 clones; 94% were counted once. The top ten hold 6.2% of the sample. Sequenced: blood. All receptors derive from a woman aged 40-49 years in good health.

The CDR3 DNA is TGTGCCAGTAGTATAGTACCGGGGCAAGGCACTGAAGCTTTCTTT. It yields the protein CASSIVPGQGTEAFF. The rearrangement joins TRBV19 to TRBJ1-1, with D perhaps matching TRBD1 (5 bases). The CDR3 is 15 amino acids. Germline V lookup: CDR1 LNHDA, CDR2 SQIVND (reference sequence). V lost 1 base, J lost 4 bases, and 13 bases lay in between.

This clone came up once. The rearrangement joins TRBV7-9 to TRBJ2-2; D may be TRBD1 (5 bases). Germline CDR1 SEHNR, CDR2 FQNEAQ (reference sequence). Between the trimmed V and J ends, which lost 7 bases and 1 base, there was a span of 10 bases. This CDR3 region has 14 residues. The CDR3 is CASKRQRNTGELFF. CDR3 sequence (DNA): TGTGCCAGCAAGCGACAGAGGAACACCGGGGAGCTGTTTTTT.

This clone was detected only a few times. The DNA of the CDR3 is TGCGCCAGCAAAATAGACAGCGAGAAAGAGACCCAGTACTTC. Amino acids: CASKIDSEKETQYF. V and J are TRBV23-1 and TRBJ2-5; tentative D call: TRBD1 (5 bases). TRBV23-1 counts as an open reading frame of uncertain function. This CDR3 region has 14 residues. V was shortened by 7 bases and J by 3 bases, with 15 bases between the two germline ends.

J is TRBJ2-7 and V is TRBV10-3, with 8 bases identical to TRBD2. This CDR3 comprises 14 residues. The ends lost 8 bases at V and 0 bases at J; junction bases unmatched: 6. In germline, CDR1 is ENHRY, CDR2 SYGVKD. As DNA, the CDR3 is TGTGCCATCGGATCGGGGGGGGACTCCTACGAGCAGTACTTC. The encoded protein is CAIGSGGDSYEQYF.

The rearrangement joins TRBV12-2 to TRBJ1-4; TRBD1, the table's D call, lacks a check against the DNA. TRBV12-2 is flagged as a pseudogene. The CDR3 totals 16 residues. The CDR3 DNA follows: TGTGCAAGTCGCTTAGACAGGGCGAGGGCTAATGAAAAACTGTTTTTT. Amino acids: CASRLDRARANEKLFF.

The sample holds one count of this clone. This sequence joins TRBV2 and TRBJ2-3; weak D call: TRBD1 (5 bases). The CDR3 is made up of 14 amino acids. Germline assignment: CDR1 SNHLY and CDR2 FYNNEI. Trimming took 4 bases from V and 6 from J, leaving 14 bases between them. CDR3 coding DNA: TGTGCCAGCAGTGTTTCACAGGTCACGGATACGCAGTATTTT. It specifies CASSVSQVTDTQYF.

The chain combines TRBV6-5 with TRBJ1-4; possibly TRBD1 for D (6 bases). CDR1 MNHEY and CDR2 SVGAGI come from the germline V gene. V lost 0 bases and J lost 8, with 13 bases in between. This CDR3 is 15 amino acids long. CDR3 sequence: CASSYSGVQGEKLFF. DNA of the CDR3: TGTGCCAGCAGTTACTCTGGCGTACAGGGAGAAAAACTGTTTTTT.

Here the CDR3 reads CASSDRTGIYGYTF. CDR3 bases: TGTGCCAGCAGCGACCGGACAGGGATCTATGGCTACACCTTC. The V call is TRBV7-9, the J call TRBJ1-2; the match to TRBD1 covers 8 bases. V gave up 5 bases and J gave up 4 bases; unmatched junction bases: 6. This CDR3 contains 14 residues. The germline gives CDR1 SEHNR, CDR2 FQNEAQ (reference sequence).

CDR3 protein: CASSLEGANTEAFF. Written as DNA, the CDR3 is TGTGCCAGCAGCTTAGAGGGCGCGAACACTGAAGCTTTCTTT. This chain joins TRBV7-8 and TRBJ1-1, with D unresolved. This CDR3 spans 14 amino acids. Germline V gene lookup returns CDR1 SGHVS and CDR2 FQNEAQ. Trimming removed 1 base from V and 1 base from J, with 7 bases in between.

V is TRBV4-1 and J is TRBJ1-5; a possible D gene is TRBD1 (5 bases). The V gene's germline CDR1 is MGHRA and CDR2 YSYEKL. V was pared by 3 bases and J by 7 bases, with 13 bases between. The CDR3 extends over 14 amino acids. CDR3 protein: CASSHSGPNQPQHF. The CDR3 region has the DNA TGCGCCAGCAGCCACTCAGGGCCGAACCAGCCCCAGCATTTT.

The chain is built from TRBV6-1 and TRBJ2-5; 7 nucleotides line up with TRBD1. V lost 3 bases to trimming and J lost 5 bases; unmatched junction nucleotides: 9. The CDR3 spans 15 residues. CDR1 and CDR2 (germline): MNHNS, SASEGT. In nucleotides, the CDR3 is TGTGCCAGCAGTGACACGACAGGGCCTGGGGAGACCCAGTACTTC. Protein: CASSDTTGPGETQYF.

The CDR3 loop reads CATSRGRGSSPLHF. CDR3 nucleotides: TGTGCCACCAGCAGAGGGAGGGGGTCTTCACCCCTCCACTTT. The chain recombines TRBV15 with TRBJ1-6; D might be TRBD1 (6 bases). The CDR3 is 14 amino acids. Per the germline V gene, CDR1 is LNHNV and CDR2 is YYDKDF (reference sequence). V lost 1 base to trimming and J lost 9 bases, with 10 bases between them.

The chain is built from TRBV18 and TRBJ2-5; D remains ambiguous. Germline V gives CDR1 KGHSH, CDR2 LQKENI. V lost 6 bases, J lost 8 bases, and 10 bases lay in between. The CDR3 has 11 amino acids. CDR3 loop: CASSATDTQYF. DNA for the CDR3: TGTGCCAGCTCGGCCACCGACACCCAGTACTTC.

The rearrangement joins TRBV6-5 to TRBJ2-2; D not certain. This CDR3 is 15 amino acids long. Trimming shortened V by 1 base and J by 2 bases, and 8 bases separated the two germline ends. Germline V CDR1 and CDR2: MNHEY, SVGAGI. The CDR3 region has the DNA TGTGCCAGCAGTTACTATGGCGGAAACACCGGGGAGCTGTTTTTT. It encodes CASSYYGGNTGELFF.

The chain carries TRBV28 and TRBJ2-2; TRBD2 is a possible D gene (5 bases). CDR1 is MDHEN and CDR2 is SYDVKM in the germline V gene. CDR3 size: 13 residues. Trimming left V 3 bases short and J 11 bases short, with 13 bases between. The chain's CDR3 is CASSFGLSNELFF. The DNA for the CDR3 is TGTGCCAGCAGTTTTGGACTGTCTAACGAGCTGTTTTTT.

This chain links TRBV2 with TRBJ2-4; D is undetermined. Germline loops: CDR1 SNHLY, CDR2 FYNNEI. Trimming cost V 4 bases and J 3 bases, with 7 bases left between them. There are 13 residues in the CDR3. The CDR3 sequence is CASSVARKNIQYF. CDR3 in DNA: TGTGCCAGCAGTGTCGCCCGCAAAAACATTCAGTACTTC.

The rearrangement links TRBV11-2 to TRBJ2-4; TRBD1 matches at 9 bases. Germline V gene sequence: CDR1 SGHAT, CDR2 FQNNGV. The junction had 3 bases not matched to a gene; V was cut back by 5 bases and J by 1 base. The CDR3 is 15 amino acids. Written as DNA, the CDR3 is TGTGCCAGCAGCCGGGACAGGGACGCCAAAAACATTCAGTACTTC. Protein: CASSRDRDAKNIQYF.

V gene TRBV10-3 combines with J gene TRBJ2-7; D is uncertain. The CDR3 loop spans 13 amino acids. With 3 bases removed from V and 4 bases from J, the gap between germline ends came to 10 bases. Germline V gives CDR1 ENHRY, CDR2 SYGVKD. Written as DNA, the CDR3 is TGTGCCATCAGTGAAGGACCCGATTACGAGCAGTACTTC. Its protein product is CAISEGPDYEQYF.

This sequence joins TRBV7-3 and TRBJ1-1; unclear D gene. V gave up 4 bases and J gave up 2 bases, with 8 bases separating them. CDR3 length: 13 residues. In germline, CDR1 is SGHTA, CDR2 FQGTGA. CDR3 protein: CASSWRPNTEAFF. As DNA, the CDR3 is TGTGCCAGCAGCTGGAGACCCAACACTGAAGCTTTCTTT.

The chain is built from TRBV5-8 and TRBJ2-3; a possible D gene is TRBD2 (6 bases). The CDR3 consists of 17 residues. Deletions cut 6 bases from V and 2 bases from J, with 22 bases between. Germline V gives CDR1 SGHTS, CDR2 YDEGEE. Written as DNA, the CDR3 is TGTGCCAGCAAGTTCAGGGAGGATGGCCTCTCCACAGATACGCAGTATTTT. Its translation is CASKFREDGLSTDTQYF.

The chain carries TRBV19 and TRBJ2-1; D is unclear. The CDR3 runs to 11 residues. V lost 3 bases and J 6 bases, leaving 3 bases between the germline ends. Germline V gives CDR1 LNHDA, CDR2 SQIVND (reference sequence). CDR3 in amino acids: CASSMSNEQFF. The CDR3 DNA sequence: TGTGCCAGTAGTATGAGCAATGAGCAGTTCTTC.

This chain joins TRBV19 and TRBJ2-1; possibly TRBD2 for D (5 bases). The CDR3 sequence is 17 residues long. V lost 3 bases and J lost 3, with 18 bases in between. Germline-derived CDR1 and CDR2 are LNHDA and SQIVND (reference sequence). The CDR3 here is CASSIRGSEFGYNEQFF. In DNA, the CDR3 is TGTGCCAGTAGTATCCGGGGATCGGAGTTCGGCTACAATGAGCAGTTCTTC.

This chain connects TRBV9 to TRBJ2-1, with 8 bases matching TRBD2. The V gene's germline CDR1 is SGDLS and CDR2 YYNGEE. The CDR3 covers 15 residues. After removal of 5 bases from V and 4 bases from J, the junction contained 8 bases not matched to a gene. The CDR3 DNA sequence: TGTGCCAGCAGAACGACGCCGGGAGGGTACAATGAGCAGTTCTTC. It codes for CASRTTPGGYNEQFF.

This sequence joins TRBV10-3 and TRBJ1-2; no clear D. There are 14 residues in the CDR3. The V and J ends lost 2 bases and 4 bases respectively, with 11 bases between them. In germline, CDR1 is ENHRY, CDR2 SYGVKD. CDR3 in DNA: TGTGCCATCAGTGAGGGGCAGAACTCCTATGGCTACACCTTC. This codes for CAISEGQNSYGYTF.